These 18 T cell receptor beta chains originate from one sample sequenced in a study of blood T cell repertoires in COVID-19. Profiling relied on immunoSEQ multiplex PCR, and the TCRdb table lists in-frame clones only, not all of them. The sample contains about 300,000 clones, around 86% of which appear only once. The sequenced sample consisted of PBMCs or T cells enriched from blood (not recorded which). Receptor source: a man between 25 and 39 years old who had recovered from COVID-19.

The J gene is TRBJ1-2, the V gene TRBV7-8; possible D gene TRBD1, 5 bases. CDR1 is SGHVS, CDR2 FQNEAQ, per germline. V lost 4 bases to trimming and J lost 8 bases, with 14 bases between them. The CDR3 totals 13 residues. The CDR3 sequence is CASSWDSNSGYTF. CDR3 in DNA: TGTGCCAGCAGCTGGGACTCCAATTCGGGCTACACCTTC.

Only one count was recorded for this clone. The genes are TRBV6-5 and TRBJ1-4; no definite D call. The CDR3 is made up of 15 amino acids. Germline CDR1 MNHEY, CDR2 SVGAGI. V shed 0 bases and J shed 8 bases, with 13 bases lying between them. CDR3 sequence reads: CASSYSAGREEKLFF. For the CDR3, the DNA is TGTGCCAGCAGTTACTCAGCGGGGAGAGAGGAAAAACTGTTTTTT.

J is TRBJ2-7 and V is TRBV11-2; D is ambiguous. V lost 0 bases, J lost 4 bases, and 4 bases lay in between. The germline V gene encodes CDR1 SGHAT and CDR2 FQNNGV. The CDR3 is made up of 12 amino acids. The CDR3 is CASSLDRYEQYF. CDR3 nucleotide sequence: TGTGCCAGCAGCTTAGACAGGTACGAGCAGTACTTC.

Written as DNA, the CDR3 is TGTGCCAGCAGCTTAACAGCAGGGACTGCTAATTCACCCCTCCACTTT. It is translated as CASSLTAGTANSPLHF. V and J are TRBV7-2 and TRBJ1-6, with D possibly being TRBD1 (5 bases). This CDR3 spans 16 amino acids. CDR1 is SGHTA and CDR2 is FQGNSA in the germline V gene. V shed 2 bases and J shed 6 bases, with 14 bases lying between them.

This clone was seen only a few times. The chain has TRBV27 and TRBJ2-3, with 8 bases matching TRBD2. This CDR3 contains 14 residues. Germline V gene data show CDR1 as MNHEY and CDR2 as SMNVEV (reference sequence). The ends lost 10 bases at V and 1 base at J; junction bases unmatched: 7. In nucleotides, the CDR3 is TGTGCCACTCCCCAAGCGGGGGGCACAGATACGCAGTATTTT. Translation gives CATPQAGGTDTQYF.

The chain combines TRBV6-4 with TRBJ2-2, with D possibly being TRBD1 (5 bases). Deletions cut 1 base from V and 4 bases from J, with 7 bases between. The CDR3 spans 14 residues. The V gene's germline CDR1 is MRHNA and CDR2 SNTAGT. CDR3 in DNA: TGTGCCAGCAGTGACTTAGGGGCCACCGGGGAGCTGTTTTTT. Residues: CASSDLGATGELFF.

The CDR3: CASSEKWAENTEAFF. The CDR3, as DNA: TGTGCCAGCAGTGAAAAGTGGGCAGAGAACACTGAAGCTTTCTTT. The chain employs TRBV6-4 and TRBJ1-1; no definite D call. V was cut by 3 bases and J by 1 base, with 12 bases left in between. This CDR3 is 15 amino acids long. In germline, CDR1 is MRHNA, CDR2 SNTAGT.

The V gene is TRBV18, the J gene TRBJ2-2; 7 nucleotides agree with TRBD1. V gave up 3 bases and J gave up 5 bases; unmatched junction bases: 6. This CDR3 contains 15 residues. Germline CDR1 reads KGHSH; CDR2 reads LQKENI. The CDR3 is CASSPRQGVTGELFF. The CDR3, as DNA: TGTGCCAGCTCACCCAGACAGGGAGTAACCGGGGAGCTGTTTTTT.

V gene TRBV19 combines with J gene TRBJ2-2; 11 bases are a match to TRBD1. The CDR3 spans 17 residues. Germline CDR1 reads LNHDA; CDR2 reads SQIVND (reference sequence). V shed 6 bases, J shed 6 bases, and the junction held 12 bases outside the gene matches. The CDR3 region is CASRRDRGSWSAGELFF. DNA for the CDR3: TGTGCCAGTAGACGGGACAGGGGGAGTTGGAGCGCCGGGGAGCTGTTTTTT.

The rearrangement joins TRBV7-9 to TRBJ2-3; D is undetermined. There are 15 residues in the CDR3. V was cut by 2 bases and J by 1 base, with 10 bases left in between. Germline assignment: CDR1 SEHNR and CDR2 FQNEAQ (reference sequence). The CDR3 is CASSLLSLGTDTQYF. CDR3 DNA: TGTGCCAGCAGCTTACTCAGTCTAGGCACAGATACGCAGTATTTT.

V and J are TRBV11-2 and TRBJ2-3; D remains unclear. V was trimmed by 1 base and J by 1 base, leaving 9 bases between them. Germline lookup yields CDR1 SGHAT and CDR2 FQNNGV. The CDR3 sequence is 15 residues long. CDR3 loop: CASSLVPLGTDTQYF. The CDR3 DNA reads TGTGCCAGCAGCTTAGTTCCTTTAGGCACAGATACGCAGTATTTT.

The V gene is TRBV3-1 (or the pseudogene TRBV3-2), the J gene TRBJ2-1; 11 nucleotides agree with TRBD2. The V segment lost 1 base and the J segment 6 bases; nucleotides outside the gene matches: 2. This CDR3 has 15 residues. Germline values: CDR1 LGHDT, CDR2 YNNKEL (reference sequence). Here the CDR3 reads CASSQGLAGFNEQFF. Here the CDR3 DNA reads TGTGCCAGCAGCCAAGGACTAGCGGGGTTCAATGAGCAGTTCTTC.

The gene calls are TRBV19 and TRBJ2-7; the match to TRBD1 covers 9 bases. CDR1 is LNHDA, CDR2 SQIVND, per germline (reference sequence). The CDR3 consists of 16 residues. V dropped 5 bases and J dropped 5; count of bases not matched to a gene: 13. CDR3 residues: CASSQTAGTGRDEQYF. The CDR3 coding sequence is TGTGCCAGTAGTCAGACCGCCGGGACAGGGCGAGACGAGCAGTACTTC. The full variable domain, completed using reference TRBV19 and TRBJ2-7, is DGGITQSPKYLFRKEGQNVTLSCEQNLNHDAMYWYRQDPGQGLRLIYYSQIVNDFQKGDIAEGYSVSREKKESFPLTVTSAQKNPTAFYLCASSQTAGTGRDEQYFGPGTRLTVT.

V gene TRBV18 combines with J gene TRBJ1-2; tentatively, D is TRBD1 (6 bases). The ends were cut back, 8 bases at V and 6 bases at J, with 19 bases in the middle. The CDR3 has 14 amino acids. CDR1 KGHSH and CDR2 LQKENI come from the germline V gene. CDR3: CASTESQGLDGYTF. CDR3 nucleotides: TGTGCCAGCACCGAGTCACAGGGCCTGGATGGCTACACCTTC.

This clone appeared a few times. This rearrangement joins TRBV25-1 to TRBJ1-1; D is uncertain. The CDR3 is 11 amino acids. From germline, CDR1 is MGHDK and CDR2 SYGVNS. V was shortened by 7 bases and J by 6 bases, with 9 bases between the two germline ends. In nucleotides, the CDR3 is TGTGCCAGCACCGGACTTTCTGAAGCTTTCTTT. Protein sequence: CASTGLSEAFF.

The V call is TRBV19, the J call TRBJ1-1; 9 bases are a match to TRBD1. The V gene end was trimmed by 5 bases and the J gene end by 6 bases; junction bases not matched to a gene: 16. The CDR3 sequence is 17 residues long. Germline loops: CDR1 LNHDA, CDR2 SQIVND (reference sequence). The CDR3 DNA reads as TGTGCCAGTAGTCTAGGGACAGGGTTTTCCCTTACCGCTGAAGCTTTCTTT. Translating it yields CASSLGTGFSLTAEAFF.

V gene TRBV5-1 combines with J gene TRBJ2-3; tentative D call: TRBD1 (5 bases). V was trimmed by 3 bases and J by 3 bases, leaving 14 bases between them. The CDR3 extends over 15 amino acids. CDR1 and CDR2 (germline): SGHRS, YFSETQ. CDR3 region: CASSSAGFGTDTQYF. CDR3 nucleotide sequence: TGCGCCAGCAGCTCGGCAGGGTTCGGGACAGATACGCAGTATTTT.

The chain has TRBV6-1 and TRBJ1-1, with D possibly matching TRBD1 (6 bases). V shed 5 bases and J shed 6 bases, with 16 bases lying between them. Per germline, CDR1 MNHNS and CDR2 SASEGT. The CDR3 length is 14 residues. The CDR3 loop is CASSITGSRAEAFF. In nucleotides, the CDR3 is TGTGCCAGCAGTATTACAGGGAGTAGAGCTGAAGCTTTCTTT.